The present entry profiles one T cell receptor (beta chain) with its context. The CDR3 runs 13 residues. Germline CDR1 MDHEN, CDR2 SYDVKM. Unmatched junction bases numbered 6, after V lost 7 bases and J lost 4 bases. Time point: newly diagnosed GD, antithyroid drugs for less than 3 months. Construction of the TCR library relied on RNA isolated from PBMCs. For TCR beta, libraries came from iRepertoire HTBI primers and Arm-PCR of CDR3 regions. Via MiXCR, TCRdb re-called the multiplex PCR reads, giving one row per CDR3 protein. The data show approximately 350,000 distinct CDR3 sequences, with 12% seen just once and under 20% held by the top ten. The data are from a study of regulatory T cells in long-lasting Graves disease. The same sample was also used in a study of T cells in Graves' hyperthyroidism and ophthalmopathy. Turning to that study: Stability of Graves' hyperthyroidism was defined as absent ophthalmopathy progression within 18 months. First-round RT-PCR targeting the TCR CDR3 was performed with the HTBI primer set.

This sequence originates from a woman between 18 and 29 years old with Graves disease. This sample comprised peripheral blood mononuclear cells (PBMCs), obtained at new diagnosis, from a patient treated with antithyroid drugs. The chain employs TRBV28 and TRBJ1-2, with 7 bases fitting TRBD1. The CDR3 nucleotides are TGTGCCAGCAATAAACAGGGGTTCTATGGCTACACCTTC. Translating gives CASNKQGFYGYTF.